Listed here are 28 T cell receptor beta chains from one sample, sequenced in a study of blood T cell repertoires in COVID-19. Profiling relied on immunoSEQ multiplex PCR, and the TCRdb table lists in-frame clones only, not all of them. The profile shows fewer than 250,000 clones, around 80% of them singletons. Input material: peripheral blood. These receptors came from a woman aged 45-60 years with acute or convalescent COVID-19.

The chain uses TRBV3-1 (or the pseudogene TRBV3-2) and TRBJ1-1, with a tentative D call TRBD1 (5 bases). V lost 1 base and J lost 4, with 10 bases in between. Germline V CDR1 and CDR2: LGHDT, YNNKEL (reference sequence). CDR3 length: 14 amino acids. The DNA of the CDR3 is TGTGCCAGCAGCCAAGTAAGGCAGGGCACTGAAGCTTTCTTT. Translation gives CASSQVRQGTEAFF.

The chain has TRBV30 and TRBJ1-2; 7 bases fit TRBD1. Germline V CDR1 and CDR2: GTSNPN, SVGIG (reference sequence). V lost 3 bases and J lost 3; bases outside the gene matches: 13. CDR3 length: 16 amino acids. For the CDR3, the DNA is TGTGCCTGGAGGGCAACGATGACAGGGCGACACTATGGCTACACCTTC. It encodes CAWRATMTGRHYGYTF.

The chain carries TRBV15 and TRBJ2-3, with TRBD2 matching over 7 bases. The CDR3 is made up of 16 amino acids. V dropped 6 bases and J dropped 2; count of bases not matched to a gene: 11. Germline CDR1 reads LNHNV; CDR2 reads YYDKDF (reference sequence). The CDR3 sequence: CATRASLATYTDTQYF. The CDR3 DNA follows: TGTGCCACCAGGGCTTCACTAGCGACCTACACAGATACGCAGTATTTT.

This chain joins TRBV12-3 or TRBV12-4 and TRBJ1-1; tentative D call: TRBD1 (5 bases). V was cut by 4 bases and J by 2 bases, with 8 bases left in between. The CDR3 loop spans 13 amino acids. Here the CDR3 DNA reads TGTGCCAGCAGTTCGGACACTAACACTGAAGCTTTCTTT. Translating gives CASSSDTNTEAFF.

The rearrangement uses TRBV28 and TRBJ2-7, with 7 bases matching TRBD2. Germline loops: CDR1 MDHEN, CDR2 SYDVKM. V lost 8 bases to trimming and J lost 0 bases; unmatched junction nucleotides: 7. The CDR3 spans 14 residues. Here the CDR3 reads CASHAGTNSYEQYF. As DNA, the CDR3 is TGTGCCAGCCATGCCGGGACTAACTCCTACGAGCAGTACTTC.

The CDR3: CATPGPGGEQYF. Here the CDR3 DNA reads TGTGCCACCCCCGGGCCCGGAGGCGAGCAGTACTTC. The genes are TRBV15 and TRBJ2-7; D perhaps matches TRBD2 (5 bases). The CDR3 is 12 residues long. Germline CDR1 reads LNHNV; CDR2 reads YYDKDF (reference sequence). V was shortened by 8 bases and J by 6 bases, with 14 bases between the two germline ends.

The rearrangement uses TRBV10-3 and TRBJ2-2, with 10 bases aligning to TRBD2. This CDR3 is built from 17 residues. The germline V gene has CDR1 ENHRY and CDR2 SYGVKD. After removal of 8 bases from V and 3 bases from J, the junction contained 12 bases not matched to a gene. CDR3 in DNA: TGTGCCATCCCCAGGACTAGCGGAAGAAAGGACACCGGGGAGCTGTTTTTT. Translating gives CAIPRTSGRKDTGELFF.

The chain employs TRBV11-2 and TRBJ2-7; 11 bases are a match to TRBD2. The CDR3 length is 16 residues. CDR1 and CDR2 (germline): SGHAT, FQNNGV. The V and J ends lost 5 bases and 2 bases, in that order; junction bases with no gene match: 8. The CDR3 nucleotides read TGTGCCAGCAGCCCAGGACTAGCGGGCGATACCTACGAGCAGTACTTC. It encodes CASSPGLAGDTYEQYF.

This rearrangement joins TRBV19 to TRBJ1-2; the match to TRBD1 covers 8 bases. The CDR3 has 15 residues. With V trimmed by 5 bases and J by 2 bases, 7 bases remained unmatched. From germline, CDR1 is LNHDA and CDR2 SQIVND (reference sequence). CDR3 residues: CASSLAGGKNYGYTF. CDR3 nucleotides: TGTGCCAGTAGTTTAGCAGGGGGCAAGAACTATGGCTACACCTTC.

In DNA, the CDR3 is TGTGCCAGCACCGCGGGGAGCCTTAATGAAAAACTGTTTTTT. It yields the protein CASTAGSLNEKLFF. The V call is TRBV28, the J call TRBJ1-4, with D unclear. The CDR3 runs 14 residues. The V end was cut by 7 bases, the J end by 4 bases, with 13 bases between. CDR1 is MDHEN and CDR2 is SYDVKM in the germline V gene. Variable domain in full (rest from reference TRBV28 and TRBJ1-4): DVKVTQSSRYLVKRTGEKVFLECVQDMDHENMFWYRQDPGLGLRLIYFSYDVKMKEKGDIPEGYSVSREKKERFSLILESASTNQTSMYLCASTAGSLNEKLFFGSGTQLSVL.

This chain links TRBV24-1 with TRBJ2-3, with TRBD2 matching 15 bases. This CDR3 has 15 residues. Trimming at V came to 8 bases and at J to 3 bases, leaving 2 bases not matched to a gene. The germline V gene has CDR1 KGHDR and CDR2 SFDVKD. CDR3 DNA: TGTGCCACCAAGGGACTAGCGGGAGGAACAGATACGCAGTATTTT. Its protein product is CATKGLAGGTDTQYF.

This chain links TRBV5-8 with TRBJ1-3; D is ambiguous. Germline values: CDR1 SGHTS, CDR2 YDEGEE. Between the trimmed V and J ends, which lost 0 bases and 4 bases, there was a span of 5 bases. The CDR3 spans 13 residues. In DNA, the CDR3 is TGTGCCAGCAGCTTGGATAGAGGAAACACCATATATTTT. Amino acid sequence: CASSLDRGNTIYF.

This clone was counted between two and nine times. The V call is TRBV4-2, the J call TRBJ1-3; 8 bases line up with TRBD1. The CDR3 runs 16 residues. Per the germline V gene, CDR1 is LGHNA and CDR2 is YNFKEQ. After removal of 5 bases from V and 0 bases from J, the junction contained 6 bases not matched to a gene. CDR3 region: CASSSGTGLSGNTIYF. The CDR3, as DNA: TGTGCCAGCAGCTCCGGGACAGGACTCTCTGGAAACACCATATATTTT.

The V gene is TRBV7-8, the J gene TRBJ2-7; TRBD2 matches at 9 bases. J lost 3 bases, V lost 1 base, and 16 bases had no gene match. Germline values: CDR1 SGHVS, CDR2 FQNEAQ. The CDR3 loop spans 19 amino acids. The DNA of the CDR3 is TGTGCCAGCAGCTTAGATTCTATATTAGCGGGAGATGGGGTCTACGAGCAGTACTTC. Protein product: CASSLDSILAGDGVYEQYF.

The rearrangement links TRBV5-6 to TRBJ1-1; 11 bases map to TRBD1. The V gene end was trimmed by 0 bases and the J gene end by 8 bases; junction bases not matched to a gene: 6. The CDR3 runs to 15 residues. CDR1 and CDR2 (germline): SGHDT, YYEEEE. Here the CDR3 reads CASSLGTDRGPEAFF. The CDR3 bases are TGTGCCAGCAGCTTGGGGACGGACAGGGGGCCGGAAGCTTTCTTT.

The chain joins TRBV5-8 to TRBJ1-1, with 7 bases lining up with TRBD1. This CDR3 region has 17 residues. CDR1 is SGHTS, CDR2 YDEGEE, per germline. V lost 4 bases to trimming and J lost 3 bases; unmatched junction nucleotides: 15. CDR3: CASSPPTGSVWYTEAFF. In nucleotides, the CDR3 is TGTGCCAGCAGCCCCCCGACAGGGAGTGTGTGGTACACTGAAGCTTTCTTT.

The chain is built from TRBV9 and TRBJ1-6, with D perhaps matching TRBD1 (6 bases). CDR1 and CDR2 from the germline V gene are SGDLS and YYNGEE. CDR3 length: 15 residues. V was trimmed by 0 bases and J by 8 bases, leaving 12 bases between them. The CDR3: CASSVEGGHYSPLHF. CDR3 in DNA: TGTGCCAGCAGCGTAGAGGGGGGGCACTATTCACCCCTCCACTTT.

V is TRBV27 and J is TRBJ2-7; 12 bases match TRBD2. The trim removed 6 bases at V and 0 bases at J, leaving 12 bases unmatched. CDR1 and CDR2 (germline): MNHEY, SMNVEV (reference sequence). The CDR3 loop spans 18 amino acids. The DNA for the CDR3 is TGTGCCAGCAGCCGACTCGGGCTAGCGGGAGGGTCCTCCTACGAGCAGTACTTC. Its translation is CASSRLGLAGGSSYEQYF.

The chain employs TRBV11-2 and TRBJ2-1, with TRBD2 identical over 7 bases. With 5 bases clipped from V and 8 bases from J, the junction kept 12 bases outside the gene matches. The CDR3 totals 15 residues. The germline V gene has CDR1 SGHAT and CDR2 FQNNGV. Here the CDR3 reads CASSPLGRGLDEQFF. CDR3 in DNA: TGTGCCAGCAGCCCCCTGGGGAGGGGCCTGGATGAGCAGTTCTTC.

J is TRBJ2-3 and V is TRBV7-9; D is perhaps TRBD1 (6 bases). Germline V lookup: CDR1 SEHNR, CDR2 FQNEAQ (reference sequence). The CDR3 consists of 17 residues. The V end lost 2 bases, the J end lost 4 bases, and 19 bases lay between the germline ends. CDR3 sequence reads: CASSLFKAAGVPDTQYF. CDR3 coding DNA: TGTGCCAGCAGCTTATTTAAGGCGGCAGGGGTCCCAGATACGCAGTATTTT.

The CDR3, as DNA: TGTGCCACCAGCAGCCGGACAGGGGCTAACGAGCAGTACTTC. Its protein product is CATSSRTGANEQYF. The V gene is TRBV15, the J gene TRBJ2-7; 9 bases are a match to TRBD1. The CDR3 is 14 amino acids. Per the germline V gene, CDR1 is LNHNV and CDR2 is YYDKDF (reference sequence). Unmatched junction bases numbered 5, after V lost 3 bases and J lost 5 bases.

This clone was observed a single time. The rearrangement uses TRBV21-1 and TRBJ2-7; TRBD2 is the table's D call and was not checked against the DNA. TRBV21-1 has pseudogene status. This CDR3 has 14 amino acids. The CDR3 DNA is TGTGCCAGCAGCAAATTTCATGGCGGCCACGAGCAGTACTTC. Protein sequence: CASSKFHGGHEQYF.

The sample holds one count of this clone. The chain carries TRBV19 and TRBJ2-1; 7 nucleotides match TRBD2. CDR3 length: 14 residues. Germline V gene sequence: CDR1 LNHDA, CDR2 SQIVND (reference sequence). V was clipped by 4 bases and J by 2 bases; unmatched bases: 2. CDR3 region: CASSTGTTYNEQFF. CDR3 coding DNA: TGTGCCAGTAGTACCGGGACTACCTACAATGAGCAGTTCTTC. Full variable domain (missing parts from reference TRBV19 and TRBJ2-1): DGGITQSPKYLFRKEGQNVTLSCEQNLNHDAMYWYRQDPGQGLRLIYYSQIVNDFQKGDIAEGYSVSREKKESFPLTVTSAQKNPTAFYLCASSTGTTYNEQFFGPGTRLTVL.

V is TRBV4-1 and J is TRBJ2-7; TRBD1 is a possible D gene (6 bases). Trimming removed 4 bases at V and 2 bases at J, with 15 bases between. This CDR3 has 15 amino acids. The V gene's germline CDR1 is MGHRA and CDR2 YSYEKL. The DNA of the CDR3 is TGCGCCAGCAGCCGCGAAGACGAGGGGGCCTACGAGCAGTACTTC. It translates to CASSREDEGAYEQYF.

The gene calls are TRBV4-1 and TRBJ2-3; TRBD1 might be the D (5 bases). The CDR3 extends over 14 amino acids. In germline, CDR1 is MGHRA, CDR2 YSYEKL. With 3 bases removed from V and 4 bases from J, the gap between germline ends came to 11 bases. DNA for the CDR3: TGCGCCAGCAGCCAGGGGCCTCGAGCAGATACGCAGTATTTT. It specifies CASSQGPRADTQYF.

V and J are TRBV24-1 and TRBJ2-5; TRBD2 matches at 8 bases. Germline V CDR1 and CDR2: KGHDR, SFDVKD. This CDR3 comprises 16 residues. The V gene end was trimmed by 4 bases and the J gene end by 5 bases; junction bases not matched to a gene: 11. CDR3 sequence reads: CATSDPAGELYETQYF. The CDR3 bases are TGTGCCACCAGTGACCCAGCGGGAGAATTGTATGAGACCCAGTACTTC.

This clone occurred once. Other DNA sequences from this sample encode an identical CDR3 as well. The chain combines TRBV5-1 with TRBJ1-1; D remains unclear. This CDR3 comprises 13 residues. Trimming took 2 bases from V and 2 from J, leaving 7 bases between them. Germline V gene sequence: CDR1 SGHRS, CDR2 YFSETQ. The DNA for the CDR3 is TGCGCCAGCAGCTTAAGAGCAAACACTGAAGCTTTCTTT. Amino acid sequence: CASSLRANTEAFF.

Only one count was recorded for this clone. The chain carries TRBV5-1 and TRBJ2-1; TRBD2 is a possible D gene (6 bases). There are 13 residues in the CDR3. Trimming stripped 5 bases from V and 9 bases from J, with 15 bases between. Germline CDR1 SGHRS, CDR2 YFSETQ. CDR3 bases: TGCGCCAGCAGTTACGAGGGAGGTGGTGAGCAGTTCTTC. This encodes CASSYEGGGEQFF.